Following are 30 T cell receptor beta chains from one sample sequenced in a study of T cells in Graves' hyperthyroidism and ophthalmopathy (dated by TCRdb to the late 2010s). Library prep was done by multiplex PCR. Sequencing was carried out with an Illumina HiSeq 2000. The TCR beta CDR3 regions were amplified from RNA transcripts. The first round of RT-PCR for the TCR CDR3 was performed with the HTBI primer set and the Qiagen OneStep RT-PCR kit. TCRdb handled the public reads itself, with Q25 trimming in fastp and clone calling in MiXCR, and kept productive beta chains. All rows with the same CDR3 protein become a single entry with the most common DNA and genes. The sample has around 440,000 distinct CDR3 sequences on record, roughly 14% of them singletons. Jointly, the top ten make up about 14% of the sample. Sequences were obtained from blood. These receptors came from a woman between 18 and 30 years old with Graves' hyperthyroidism.

This clonotype was counted many times. This sequence joins TRBV5-6 and TRBJ2-7, with D perhaps matching TRBD1 (6 bases). Trimming left V 5 bases short and J 0 bases short, with 12 bases between. Germline V lookup: CDR1 SGHDT, CDR2 YYEEEE. The CDR3 is 14 amino acids. This CDR3 is CASSFGTRSYEQYF. CDR3 nucleotide sequence: TGTGCCAGCAGTTTCGGGACACGCTCCTACGAGCAGTACTTC.

This clonotype was counted only a few times. J is TRBJ2-7 and V is TRBV10-2; 9 nucleotides match TRBD1. This CDR3 spans 16 amino acids. In germline, CDR1 is WSHSY, CDR2 SAAADI. V dropped 4 bases and J dropped 3; count of bases not matched to a gene: 10. The CDR3 nucleotides are TGCGCCAGCAGTGCCTTACGAGCGGACAGGGGCTACGAGCAGTACTTC. Protein sequence: CASSALRADRGYEQYF.

This clonotype showed up many times. This chain joins TRBV3-1 and TRBJ2-7; D is perhaps TRBD1 (5 bases). Trimming took off 2 bases at V and 3 bases at J, with 11 bases between the two ends. The CDR3 consists of 14 residues. The germline CDR1 and CDR2 sequences are LGHDT and YNNKEL (reference sequence). Here the CDR3 DNA reads TGTGCCAGCAGCCAACACAGGTCGAACTACGAGCAGTACTTC. Its translation is CASSQHRSNYEQYF.

A few counts support this clonotype. The chain recombines TRBV18 with TRBJ2-5, with D perhaps TRBD1 (5 bases). This CDR3 is built from 16 residues. Germline assignment: CDR1 KGHSH and CDR2 LQKENI. Trimming took off 2 bases at V and 0 bases at J, with 13 bases between the two ends. The CDR3 DNA sequence: TGTGCCAGCTCACCAAGAAGGGGATATAACCAAGAGACCCAGTACTTC. Its protein product is CASSPRRGYNQETQYF.

The rearrangement uses TRBV7-2 and TRBJ2-4, with 11 positions matching TRBD1. V lost 1 base and J lost 7; bases outside the gene matches: 6. The germline V gene has CDR1 SGHTA and CDR2 FQGNSA. The CDR3 length is 16 residues. This CDR3 is CASSLVGTGGWNIQYF. CDR3 nucleotides: TGTGCCAGCAGCTTAGTGGGGACAGGGGGTTGGAACATTCAGTACTTC.

This clonotype has more than one count but fewer than ten. The chain has TRBV19 and TRBJ1-1; TRBD1 might be the D (6 bases). Trimming removed 7 bases from V and 3 bases from J, with 21 bases in between. Germline V gene sequence: CDR1 LNHDA, CDR2 SQIVND (reference sequence). The CDR3 covers 16 residues. The CDR3 region has the DNA TGTGCCAGTAAGAGCAGGGGAGATAGTTCGGACACTGAAGCTTTCTTT. Amino acid sequence: CASKSRGDSSDTEAFF. The whole variable domain, filled in from reference TRBV19 and TRBJ1-1, reads DGGITQSPKYLFRKEGQNVTLSCEQNLNHDAMYWYRQDPGQGLRLIYYSQIVNDFQKGDIAEGYSVSREKKESFPLTVTSAQKNPTAFYLCASKSRGDSSDTEAFFGQGTRLTVV.

This clonotype showed up many times. V and J are TRBV2 and TRBJ2-3; possible D gene TRBD1, 7 bases. This CDR3 is 15 amino acids long. Looked up from germline, CDR1 is SNHLY and CDR2 is FYNNEI. The V gene lost 4 bases and the J gene lost 0 bases, with 11 bases spanning the gap. The CDR3 region has the DNA TGTGCCAGCAGTGTCAGGGGGACTAGCACAGATACGCAGTATTTT. Residues: CASSVRGTSTDTQYF.

This clonotype appeared a few times. The V gene is TRBV5-1, the J gene TRBJ1-1; TRBD1 aligns across 10 bases. The CDR3 spans 16 residues. In germline, CDR1 is SGHRS, CDR2 YFSETQ. Trimming cost V 5 bases and J 5 bases; bases outside gene matches: 12. CDR3 sequence (DNA): TGCGCCAGCAGTCCCTTAGTCGCGGGACAGGGGACTGAAGCTTTCTTT. This sequence encodes CASSPLVAGQGTEAFF.

In its sample, this clonotype was seen many times. The V gene is TRBV28, the J gene TRBJ1-4; TRBD1 agrees at 9 bases. This CDR3 region has 16 residues. Germline V gives CDR1 MDHEN, CDR2 SYDVKM. After removal of 4 bases from V and 2 bases from J, the junction contained 5 bases not matched to a gene. In nucleotides, the CDR3 is TGTGCCAGCAGTTCGGGACAGGGATCGACTAATGAAAAACTGTTTTTT. Encoded protein: CASSSGQGSTNEKLFF.

This clonotype has only a few counts. The V and J genes are TRBV7-3 and TRBJ2-2; 9 bases agree with TRBD1. Trimming took 2 bases from V and 4 from J; bases not matched to a gene: 5. The CDR3 runs 16 residues. Germline assignment: CDR1 SGHTA and CDR2 FQGTGA. The CDR3 nucleotides are TGTGCCAGCAGCTTAGGGACAGGGTTGGCCACCGGGGAGCTGTTTTTT. Amino acid sequence: CASSLGTGLATGELFF.

This clonotype was picked up many times. This chain links TRBV12-3 or TRBV12-4 with TRBJ1-2; no firm D call. The CDR3 runs to 13 residues. Trimming took off 1 base at V and 2 bases at J, with 5 bases between the two ends. CDR3 DNA: TGTGCCAGCAGTTTAGGTAACAACTATGGCTACACCTTC. It translates to CASSLGNNYGYTF.

The rearrangement joins TRBV5-6 to TRBJ1-2, with 7 positions matching TRBD1. Trimming took 5 bases from V and 8 from J; bases not matched to a gene: 9. The CDR3 covers 13 residues. The germline CDR1 and CDR2 sequences are SGHDT and YYEEEE. CDR3 sequence reads: CASRYGTGEGYTF. In DNA form, the CDR3 reads TGTGCCAGCAGATATGGAACAGGGGAGGGCTACACCTTC.

This chain uses TRBV18 with TRBJ2-7; D might be TRBD2 (6 bases). The CDR3 totals 14 residues. Germline V gives CDR1 KGHSH, CDR2 LQKENI. V lost 0 bases and J 6 bases, leaving 12 bases between the germline ends. This chain's CDR3 is CASSPPTRSLEQYF. The CDR3 DNA is TGTGCCAGCTCACCACCGACTAGATCGCTCGAGCAGTACTTC.

The chain has TRBV2 and TRBJ1-5; 7 bases agree with TRBD1. From germline, CDR1 is SNHLY and CDR2 FYNNEI. V lost 4 bases, J lost 2 bases, and 5 bases stayed unmatched. CDR3 size: 15 residues. CDR3 nucleotide sequence: TGTGCCAGCAGTGCGAGGGGGCTCGGCAATCAGCCCCAGCATTTT. It yields the protein CASSARGLGNQPQHF.

This clonotype was observed many times. The rearrangement uses TRBV28 and TRBJ1-1; 7 positions agree with TRBD1. The germline V gene has CDR1 MDHEN and CDR2 SYDVKM. This CDR3 comprises 14 residues. The V segment lost 6 bases and the J segment 4 bases; nucleotides outside the gene matches: 8. CDR3 sequence reads: CASRPGQDGTEAFF. As DNA, the CDR3 is TGTGCCAGCAGACCAGGACAGGATGGCACTGAAGCTTTCTTT.

This clonotype was found a few times. This chain links TRBV7-6 with TRBJ1-2; TRBD1 might be the D (6 bases). Germline CDR1 SGHVS, CDR2 FNYEAQ. V shed 5 bases and J shed 2 bases, with 21 bases lying between them. The CDR3 has 17 residues. CDR3 amino acids: CASSGAGSRGRNYGYTF. Written as DNA, the CDR3 is TGTGCCAGCAGCGGCGCCGGGTCGAGGGGGAGAAACTATGGCTACACCTTC.

In regard to this clonotype: A much bigger clone sits one base away, suggesting this may be a read error. DNA of the CDR3: TGTGCCAGCAGCGTAAGGGTAGACACCAACTATGGCTACACCTTC. Protein: CASSVRVDTNYGYTF. The chain uses TRBV5-1 and TRBJ1-2; D uncertain. CDR3 size: 15 residues. Germline loops: CDR1 SGHRS, CDR2 YFSETQ.

This clonotype was counted many times. The V and J genes are TRBV7-2 and TRBJ2-7; TRBD2 matches 8 bases. After removal of 4 bases from V and 2 bases from J, the junction contained 10 bases not matched to a gene. CDR3 length equals 16 residues. The germline V gene encodes CDR1 SGHTA and CDR2 FQGNSA. CDR3 protein: CASSSHSSGWTYEQYF. In DNA form, the CDR3 reads TGTGCCAGCAGCTCTCATTCTAGCGGGTGGACCTACGAGCAGTACTTC.

Worth noting for this clonotype: With a much larger clone just one base away, this may be a read error. The chain recombines TRBV18 with TRBJ1-3, with a possible D match to TRBD1 (5 bases). The CDR3 contains 16 residues. The germline V gene encodes CDR1 KGHSH and CDR2 LQKENI. CDR3 protein: CASSVQQAPSENTIYF. CDR3 in DNA: TGTGCCAGCTCAGTCCAACAGGCGCCCTCTGAAAACACCATATATTTT.

Ten or more counts support this clonotype. This chain uses TRBV28 with TRBJ2-1; 8 positions match TRBD1. The ends lost 2 bases at V and 5 bases at J; junction bases unmatched: 11. Looked up from germline, CDR1 is MDHEN and CDR2 is SYDVKM. The CDR3 has 17 residues. CDR3 sequence: CASSLPLGQGGNNEQFF. CDR3 DNA: TGTGCCAGCAGTTTACCCCTCGGACAGGGCGGAAACAATGAGCAGTTCTTC.

The table lists this clonotype with many counts. This sequence joins TRBV11-2 and TRBJ2-7, with 9 bases that match TRBD1. Per the germline V gene, CDR1 is SGHAT and CDR2 is FQNNGV. With 5 bases clipped from V and 0 bases from J, the junction kept 8 bases outside the gene matches. This CDR3 spans 16 amino acids. This chain's CDR3 is CASSPRTGVGSYEQYF. CDR3 DNA sequence: TGTGCCAGCAGCCCCCGGACAGGGGTCGGCTCCTACGAGCAGTACTTC.

This clonotype has more than one count but fewer than ten. The rearrangement uses TRBV6-2 or TRBV6-3 and TRBJ2-1, with 8 bases matching TRBD2. The J segment lost 3 bases and the V segment lost 0 bases, leaving 7 bases of the junction unmatched. The CDR3 length is 17 residues. Germline V gene data show CDR1 as MNHEY and CDR2 as SVGEGT. CDR3 loop: CASSYSSPSGFYNEQFF. In DNA form, the CDR3 reads TGTGCCAGCAGTTACTCGAGTCCTAGCGGGTTCTACAATGAGCAGTTCTTC.

This clonotype was counted ten times or more. The V call is TRBV20-1, the J call TRBJ1-6; a possible D gene is TRBD1 (6 bases). The germline CDR1 and CDR2 sequences are DFQATT and SNEGSKA (reference sequence). Trimming stripped 3 bases from V and 7 bases from J, with 13 bases between. This CDR3 has 14 amino acids. In nucleotides, the CDR3 is TGCAGTGCTAGTCCCTTGACAGGCAATTCACCCCTCCACTTT. Its protein product is CSASPLTGNSPLHF.

This clonotype was counted between two and nine times. The rearrangement links TRBV20-1 to TRBJ2-7; no definite D call. CDR3 size: 12 residues. The germline CDR1 and CDR2 sequences are DFQATT and SNEGSKA (reference sequence). Trimming left V 3 bases short and J 3 bases short, with 9 bases between. The CDR3 sequence: CSASRMGYEQYF. The DNA for the CDR3 is TGCAGTGCTAGCAGGATGGGCTACGAGCAGTACTTC.

This clonotype was seen ten or more times. The J gene is TRBJ2-1, the V gene TRBV11-2; 14 bases map to TRBD2. CDR3 length: 16 residues. Germline-derived CDR1 and CDR2 are SGHAT and FQNNGV. V lost 5 bases, J lost 12 bases, and 12 bases stayed unmatched. CDR3 residues: CASSPNYATSGRGQFF. DNA of the CDR3: TGTGCCAGCAGCCCGAACTACGCGACTAGCGGGAGGGGGCAGTTCTTC.

This chain uses TRBV12-3 or TRBV12-4 with TRBJ2-1; 9 bases are shared with TRBD1. The CDR3 sequence is 17 residues long. The trim removed 3 bases at V and 3 bases at J, leaving 9 bases unmatched. This CDR3 reads CASSLGPGTGIYNEQFF. DNA of the CDR3: TGTGCCAGCAGTTTGGGCCCCGGGACAGGGATCTACAATGAGCAGTTCTTC.

This clonotype was seen ten or more times. As DNA, the CDR3 is TGCAGTGCTGATGGGGGGGGTGAAGCTGGCTACACCTTC. It codes for CSADGGGEAGYTF. V usage is TRBV20-1 and J usage is TRBJ1-2; a possible D gene is TRBD1 (5 bases). CDR1 is DFQATT and CDR2 is SNEGSKA in the germline V gene (reference sequence). V shed 5 bases and J shed 7 bases, with 17 bases lying between them. The CDR3 is 13 residues long.

Many counts were recorded for this clonotype. This rearrangement joins TRBV25-1 to TRBJ2-3; D possibly uses TRBD1 or TRBD2 (5 bases each). V shed 3 bases and J shed 0 bases, with 13 bases lying between them. The CDR3 loop spans 16 amino acids. In germline, CDR1 is MGHDK, CDR2 SYGVNS. CDR3 in amino acids: CASSDPSGASTDTQYF. For the CDR3, the DNA is TGTGCCAGCAGTGACCCATCCGGGGCCAGCACAGATACGCAGTATTTT.

This clonotype has only a few counts. V usage is TRBV7-8 and J usage is TRBJ1-1, with D perhaps TRBD1 (6 bases). This CDR3 is 14 amino acids long. Trimming took off 5 bases at V and 2 bases at J, with 12 bases between the two ends. Germline V gives CDR1 SGHVS, CDR2 FQNEAQ. This CDR3 is CASSAQGGNTEAFF. The DNA of the CDR3 is TGTGCCAGCAGCGCACAGGGTGGCAACACTGAAGCTTTCTTT.

A word on this clonotype: A clone one base away is much larger, so this may be a read error. The gene calls are TRBV10-1 and TRBJ2-5, with TRBD1 matching over 7 bases. Trimming took 6 bases from V and 2 from J; bases not matched to a gene: 9. Germline V gene lookup returns CDR1 WNHNN and CDR2 SYGVQD (reference sequence). The CDR3 length is 15 residues. The CDR3 region has the DNA TGCGCCAGCAGCGACGGACAGGCCGTACAAGAGACCCAGTACTTC. It encodes CASSDGQAVQETQYF.